The 3 T cell receptor beta chains below all came from one sample that was sequenced in a study of blood T cell repertoires in COVID-19. Method: immunoSEQ multiplex PCR; TCRdb's copy keeps in-frame clones and lacks some. The table has under 90,000 clones, about 91% seen once. Sequencing was carried out using peripheral blood. These receptors were obtained from a man aged 35 to 55 with COVID-19, enrolled during active disease.

The chain links TRBV3-1 (or the pseudogene TRBV3-2) to TRBJ2-7; TRBD2 is a possible D gene (6 bases). CDR1 LGHDT and CDR2 YNNKEL come from the germline V gene (reference sequence). The V end lost 3 bases, the J end lost 4 bases, and 13 bases lay between the germline ends. The CDR3 spans 14 residues. For the CDR3, the DNA is TGTGCCAGCAGCCAGCGGGACGGTTCGTACGAGCAGTACTTC. It translates to CASSQRDGSYEQYF.

The rearrangement uses TRBV6-1 and TRBJ1-4; D remains unclear. Germline assignment: CDR1 MNHNS and CDR2 SASEGT. Trimming removed 3 bases from V and 4 bases from J, with 18 bases in between. This CDR3 comprises 17 residues. CDR3 in DNA: TGTGCCAGCAGTGACGGCGGCACCTCCCTGATTAATGAAAAACTGTTTTTT. This codes for CASSDGGTSLINEKLFF.

This rearrangement joins TRBV6-1 to TRBJ2-3, with TRBD2 as a possible D gene (6 bases). Germline V CDR1 and CDR2: MNHNS, SASEGT. Deletions cut 1 base from V and 2 bases from J, with 13 bases between. There are 16 residues in the CDR3. This CDR3 reads CASSEGDGTVTDTQYF. CDR3 sequence (DNA): TGTGCCAGCAGTGAAGGGGACGGGACTGTCACAGATACGCAGTATTTT.